A selection of T cell receptor beta chains follows, all from one sample in a study of shared clonotypes between healthy human individuals. The repertoire was sequenced with immunoSEQ multiplex PCR; TCRdb's copy has only in-frame clones and lacks some. The top ten hold approximately 0.2% of the sample, which has 760,000 or so clones, 96% seen once. The sample comprised naive CD8+ T cells sorted from blood. The receptors derive from a man aged 30 to 45 in good health. The conserved cysteine and the conserved F or W are not part of the CDR3 here.

len	j_gene	v_gene	CDR3aa
12	TRBJ2-7	TRBV5-5	ASSQAGALREQY
14	TRBJ2-7	TRBV9	ASSGGLSPTDYEQY
17	TRBJ2-7	TRBV14	ASSQDSLLVSGSLDEQY
12	TRBJ1-5	TRBV27	ASSLRQYNQPQH
16	TRBJ2-2	TRBV18	ASSPPIRTSGGGGELF
12	TRBJ2-7	TRBV5-1	ASSPRDTSYEQY
13	TRBJ2-3	TRBV15	ATSRDQGSTDTQY
16	TRBJ2-3	TRBV9	ASSVERTPRFNTDTQY
14	TRBJ1-4	TRBV7-9	ASSSTGTGANEKLF
12	TRBJ2-1	TRBV7-6	ASSLPDSYNEQF
12	TRBJ2-7	TRBV7-9	ASSLEGQWYEQY
8	TRBJ2-3	TRBV14	ASSQDTQY
12	TRBJ2-7	TRBV9	ASSPRTSAYEQY
10	TRBJ2-3	TRBV13	ASSLGRETQY
13	TRBJ2-7	TRBV28	ASTLGIPGNYEQY
14	TRBJ2-7	TRBV11-3	ASSELRDVTSYEQY
11	TRBJ2-7	TRBV13	ASSPGRGYEQY
11	TRBJ1-4	TRBV4-1	ASSHRSNEKLF
13	TRBJ2-5	TRBV4-1	ASSPGLAGQETQY
13	TRBJ2-2	TRBV9	ASSDGRLNTGELF
9	TRBJ2-7	TRBV29-1	SVETSYEQY
12	TRBJ2-7	TRBV9	ASSVGWASVEQY
12	TRBJ2-3	TRBV6-5	ASSYSTPTDTQY
17	TRBJ2-3	TRBV29-1	SVGPAGASEKGLLDTQY
13	TRBJ2-1	TRBV9	ASSVQGQNYNEQF
12	TRBJ2-3	TRBV5-6	ASSLVLNTDTQY
10	TRBJ2-3	TRBV7-9	ASSRQTDTQY
11	TRBJ2-7	TRBV7-9	ASIGGVTYEQY
12	TRBJ2-5	TRBV29-1	SVEEGLLQETQY